The 29 T cell receptor beta chains given below trace back to one sample, sequenced in a study of T cell changes during pregnancy in multiple sclerosis. TCRdb's table, derived via immunoSEQ multiplex PCR, lists solely in-frame clones and lacks some. The sample contains just over 60,000 clones, 80% to 95% of which appear only once. The sequences come from peripheral blood, collected in the second trimester of pregnancy. The receptors shown here come from a female donor in good health, enrolled as a control in a pregnancy study.

The chain couples TRBV11-2 to TRBJ1-1; D is perhaps TRBD1 (5 bases). The CDR3 has 17 amino acids. Germline V gene lookup returns CDR1 SGHAT and CDR2 FQNNGV. V dropped 5 bases and J dropped 0 bases, with 19 bases sitting between them. The CDR3: CASSLGGRWYMNTEAFF. The CDR3 DNA follows: TGTGCCAGCAGCCTGGGGGGGAGGTGGTACATGAACACTGAAGCTTTCTTT.

The table lists this clone with a count of one. This chain uses TRBV6-5 with TRBJ2-3; TRBD1 aligns across 10 bases. The CDR3 has 15 amino acids. Trimming took 0 bases from V and 6 from J; bases not matched to a gene: 3. Germline loops: CDR1 MNHEY, CDR2 SVGAGI. The CDR3 spells CASSYSGQGTDTQYF. The CDR3 region has the DNA TGTGCCAGCAGTTACTCGGGACAGGGGACGGATACGCAGTATTTT.

The V and J genes are TRBV5-1 and TRBJ2-1, with D possibly being TRBD2 (5 bases). Deletions cut 7 bases from V and 0 bases from J, with 14 bases between. The CDR3 consists of 15 residues. CDR1 is SGHRS, CDR2 YFSETQ, per germline. CDR3 protein: CASAAGTSSYNEQFF. In DNA, the CDR3 is TGCGCCAGCGCCGCAGGTACTAGCTCCTACAATGAGCAGTTCTTC. Full variable domain (remainder filled in from reference TRBV5-1 and TRBJ2-1): KAGVTQTPRYLIKTRGQQVTLSCSPISGHRSVSWYQQTPGQGLQFLFEYFSETQRNKGNFPGRFSGRQFSNSRSEMNVSTLELGDSALYLCASAAGTSSYNEQFFGPGTRLTVL.

The genes are TRBV6-1 and TRBJ2-1; 7 bases agree with TRBD2. The germline CDR1 and CDR2 sequences are MNHNS and SASEGT. CDR3 length equals 19 residues. The ends lost 2 bases at V and 3 bases at J; junction bases unmatched: 16. CDR3 amino acids: CASSEFIGVAGAYYNEQFF. Here the CDR3 DNA reads TGTGCCAGCAGTGAATTCATTGGTGTGGCGGGAGCCTACTACAATGAGCAGTTCTTC.

J is TRBJ2-5 and V is TRBV5-6, with a tentative D call TRBD2 (5 bases). This CDR3 is 14 amino acids long. V dropped 0 bases and J dropped 4 bases, with 10 bases sitting between them. Germline values: CDR1 SGHDT, CDR2 YYEEEE. CDR3 nucleotides: TGTGCCAGCAGCTTGGCGTCAGGAGGAGAGACCCAGTACTTC. It codes for CASSLASGGETQYF.

The chain is built from TRBV7-9 and TRBJ2-1; possibly TRBD2 for D (6 bases). This CDR3 region has 16 residues. V was pared by 2 bases and J by 7 bases, with 18 bases between. Germline values: CDR1 SEHNR, CDR2 FQNEAQ (reference sequence). CDR3 sequence (DNA): TGTGCCAGCAGCTTAAACGGAGGAGGGGAAATGAATGAGCAGTTCTTC. Its protein is CASSLNGGGEMNEQFF.

This chain connects TRBV7-9 to TRBJ1-2, with D hard to call. This CDR3 spans 11 amino acids. The germline gives CDR1 SEHNR, CDR2 FQNEAQ (reference sequence). Trimming removed 4 bases at V and 7 bases at J, with 7 bases between. The CDR3 nucleotides are TGTGCCAGCAGCTCGTCCCCTGGCTACACCTTC. Translation: CASSSSPGYTF.

V and J are TRBV4-3 and TRBJ2-7; a possible D gene is TRBD1 (6 bases). Trimming took 0 bases from V and 6 from J, leaving 15 bases between them. The length of the CDR3 is 15 residues. Germline V CDR1 and CDR2: LGHNA, YSLEER. The CDR3: CASSQDGTSLSEQYF. The CDR3 bases are TGCGCCAGCAGCCAAGATGGGACAAGCCTCTCCGAGCAGTACTTC.

The V gene is TRBV5-1, the J gene TRBJ2-1; D call uncertain. This CDR3 region has 13 residues. Germline values: CDR1 SGHRS, CDR2 YFSETQ. V dropped 6 bases and J dropped 6 bases, with 13 bases sitting between them. As DNA, the CDR3 is TGCGCCAGCAACGTTCAGTGGGCCAATGAGCAGTTCTTC. Translating it yields CASNVQWANEQFF.

This sequence joins TRBV4-3 and TRBJ1-3; D is uncertain. Trimming pared 1 base from V and 4 bases from J, leaving 14 bases between. CDR1 and CDR2 (germline): LGHNA, YSLEER. This CDR3 contains 16 residues. The CDR3 here is CASSQGYSGGGNTIYF. For the CDR3, the DNA is TGCGCCAGCAGCCAAGGTTATTCGGGAGGAGGAAACACCATATATTTT.

The CDR3 coding sequence is TGTGCCAGCAGTTACCGGGAGCGCACCGGGGAGCTGTTTTTT. It encodes CASSYRERTGELFF. This chain uses TRBV6-5 with TRBJ2-2, with D perhaps TRBD2 (6 bases). The germline gives CDR1 MNHEY, CDR2 SVGAGI. The CDR3 totals 14 residues. The V and J ends lost 2 bases and 4 bases respectively, with 8 bases between them.

The V gene is TRBV6-5, the J gene TRBJ2-7, with 10 bases fitting TRBD1. The CDR3 length is 15 residues. The ends lost 6 bases at V and 4 bases at J; junction bases unmatched: 9. Germline V gene sequence: CDR1 MNHEY, CDR2 SVGAGI. In nucleotides, the CDR3 is TGTGCCAGCAGCCGGGCGTGGACAGGGGGTTACGAGCAGTACTTC. It codes for CASSRAWTGGYEQYF.

The rearrangement uses TRBV11-1 and TRBJ1-4; maybe TRBD1 (5 bases). The CDR3 covers 13 residues. Germline-derived CDR1 and CDR2 are SGHAT and FQDESV (reference sequence). V shed 6 bases and J shed 0 bases, with 5 bases lying between them. The CDR3 DNA sequence: TGTGCCAGCAGGACAGCAACTAATGAAAAACTGTTTTTT. It codes for CASRTATNEKLFF.

This chain links TRBV7-8 with TRBJ2-3; 7 positions agree with TRBD2. The germline CDR1 and CDR2 sequences are SGHVS and FQNEAQ. The CDR3 has 14 amino acids. V dropped 1 base and J dropped 7; count of bases not matched to a gene: 5. The CDR3 nucleotides are TGTGCCAGCAGCTTAGGGCTAGCGGACTATACGCAGTATTTT. Protein: CASSLGLADYTQYF.

This clone was observed once. The chain links TRBV28 to TRBJ1-1; a possible D gene is TRBD1 (6 bases). The CDR3 consists of 16 residues. Germline loops: CDR1 MDHEN, CDR2 SYDVKM. The V end was cut by 5 bases, the J end by 4 bases, with 20 bases between. CDR3 region: CASSTAPGQRGTEAFF. As DNA, the CDR3 is TGTGCCAGCAGTACGGCACCGGGACAAAGAGGCACTGAAGCTTTCTTT.

The chain couples TRBV2 to TRBJ1-1; D might be TRBD1 (5 bases). Germline lookup yields CDR1 SNHLY and CDR2 FYNNEI. The V end was cut by 8 bases, the J end by 1 base, with 11 bases between. This CDR3 spans 13 amino acids. The CDR3, as DNA: TGTGCCAGCGGGGGGACGGCGAACACTGAAGCTTTCTTT. Its protein product is CASGGTANTEAFF. Based on the CDR3 plus reference TRBV2 and TRBJ1-1, the full variable domain is EPEVTQTPSHQVTQMGQEVILRCVPISNHLYFYWYRQILGQKVEFLVSFYNNEISEKSEIFDDQFSVERPDGSNFTLKIRSTKLEDSAMYFCASGGTANTEAFFGQGTRLTVV.

Only one count was recorded for this clone. The CDR3 protein is CSVEVLTEYNEQFF. CDR3 nucleotide sequence: TGCAGCGTTGAAGTTTTGACAGAGTACAATGAGCAGTTCTTC. The rearrangement uses TRBV29-1 and TRBJ2-1; TRBD1 is a possible D gene (5 bases). Germline V gives CDR1 SQVTM, CDR2 ANQGSEA. The CDR3 has 14 amino acids. V dropped 1 base and J dropped 4 bases, with 11 bases sitting between them.

The rearrangement joins TRBV7-9 to TRBJ1-4; no definite D call. The V gene lost 5 bases and the J gene lost 7 bases, with 17 bases spanning the gap. This CDR3 is 15 amino acids long. Germline V gene lookup returns CDR1 SEHNR and CDR2 FQNEAQ (reference sequence). In DNA form, the CDR3 reads TGTGCCAGCAGCGCCGCGGGGTTGGGTCGTGAAAAACTGTTTTTT. It specifies CASSAAGLGREKLFF.

Here the CDR3 reads CASSPRTGILMNTEAFF. The CDR3 bases are TGCGCCAGCAGCCCCAGGACAGGGATTCTCATGAACACTGAAGCTTTCTTT. The rearrangement uses TRBV4-1 and TRBJ1-1; the match to TRBD1 covers 8 bases. This CDR3 contains 17 residues. Germline V gene sequence: CDR1 MGHRA, CDR2 YSYEKL. J lost 0 bases, V lost 4 bases, and 10 bases had no gene match.

The chain combines TRBV4-2 with TRBJ1-4; D might be TRBD1 (6 bases). Germline CDR1 is LGHNA and CDR2 is YNFKEQ. The germline V and J ends were trimmed by 1 base and 8 bases, with 14 bases remaining between them. The length of the CDR3 is 15 residues. The CDR3 coding sequence is TGTGCCAGCAGCCAAGCGGGGGGCCCGAGGGAAAAACTGTTTTTT. Its protein product is CASSQAGGPREKLFF.

The chain employs TRBV5-1 and TRBJ2-1, with D tentatively TRBD2 (5 bases). Trimming left V 4 bases short and J 9 bases short, with 17 bases between. The V gene's germline CDR1 is SGHRS and CDR2 YFSETQ. The CDR3 is 14 amino acids. CDR3 sequence (DNA): TGCGCCAGCAGCCGGGGTGATTTAGTCGGTGAGCAGTTCTTC. Protein: CASSRGDLVGEQFF.

This rearrangement joins TRBV29-1 to TRBJ2-5; 8 nucleotides align to TRBD1. V shed 3 bases, J shed 2 bases, and the junction held 2 bases outside the gene matches. Germline lookup yields CDR1 SQVTM and CDR2 ANQGSEA. This CDR3 has 13 residues. CDR3 residues: CSVDDRGQETQYF. The CDR3 coding sequence is TGCAGCGTTGACGACAGGGGACAAGAGACCCAGTACTTC.

V is TRBV5-1 and J is TRBJ2-5; D might be TRBD2 (5 bases). The germline gives CDR1 SGHRS, CDR2 YFSETQ. V was clipped by 4 bases and J by 5 bases, with 15 bases between them. The CDR3 runs to 14 residues. The CDR3 sequence is CASSPDRSGETQYF. In nucleotides, the CDR3 is TGCGCCAGCAGCCCGGACCGCTCGGGGGAGACCCAGTACTTC. The full variable domain, its missing parts supplied by reference TRBV5-1 and TRBJ2-5, is KAGVTQTPRYLIKTRGQQVTLSCSPISGHRSVSWYQQTPGQGLQFLFEYFSETQRNKGNFPGRFSGRQFSNSRSEMNVSTLELGDSALYLCASSPDRSGETQYFGPGTRLLVL.

The CDR3 nucleotides read TGTGCCAGCAGTGAACTGAGGGAATTAGAGACCCAGTACTTC. Translation gives CASSELRELETQYF. The rearrangement links TRBV2 to TRBJ2-5; possibly TRBD2 for D (5 bases). The CDR3 length is 14 residues. Germline CDR1 reads SNHLY; CDR2 reads FYNNEI. With 2 bases removed from V and 4 bases from J, the gap between germline ends came to 11 bases.

This chain joins TRBV4-2 and TRBJ2-1; 14 bases match TRBD2. The germline gives CDR1 LGHNA, CDR2 YNFKEQ. Unmatched junction bases numbered 1, after V lost 1 base and J lost 8 bases. This CDR3 is 15 amino acids long. The CDR3 sequence: CASSQGTSGGYEQFF. In DNA, the CDR3 is TGTGCCAGCAGCCAAGGGACTAGCGGGGGGTATGAGCAGTTCTTC.

The rearrangement joins TRBV11-2 to TRBJ2-1, with a tentative D call TRBD2 (6 bases). The length of the CDR3 is 13 residues. Germline CDR1 and CDR2: SGHAT and FQNNGV. Between the trimmed V and J ends, which lost 1 base and 8 bases, there was a span of 9 bases. CDR3 region: CASSLAGGDEQFF. CDR3 nucleotide sequence: TGTGCCAGCAGCTTAGCAGGAGGGGATGAGCAGTTCTTC. The full variable domain, in which reference TRBV11-2 and TRBJ2-1 provide the parts outside the CDR3, is EAGVAQSPRYKIIEKRQSVAFWCNPISGHATLYWYQQILGQGPKLLIQFQNNGVVDDSQLPKDRFSAERLKGVDSTLKIQPAKLEDSAVYLCASSLAGGDEQFFGPGTRLTVL.

Here the CDR3 reads CASSTTGFNQPQHF. In DNA form, the CDR3 reads TGTGCCAGCAGCACAACAGGGTTCAATCAGCCCCAGCATTTT. The chain combines TRBV7-2 with TRBJ1-5; tentatively, D is TRBD1 (6 bases). V lost 5 bases to trimming and J lost 3 bases, with 11 bases between them. This CDR3 comprises 14 residues. The germline gives CDR1 SGHTA, CDR2 FQGNSA.

The V and J genes are TRBV28 and TRBJ2-5; the D gene is possibly TRBD1 (7 bases). Trimming took 4 bases from V and 4 from J, leaving 19 bases between them. Germline CDR1 MDHEN, CDR2 SYDVKM. The CDR3 is 16 amino acids. The CDR3 DNA is TGTGCCAGCAGTTCTAGGGGCAGGGGGGAGGCAGAGACCCAGTACTTC. Its protein is CASSSRGRGEAETQYF.

The CDR3 nucleotides read TGTGCCAGCAGGTCGGCACTAAACACAGATACGCAGTATTTT. It translates to CASRSALNTDTQYF. This chain uses TRBV14 with TRBJ2-3, with D unclear. Per germline, CDR1 SGHDN and CDR2 FVKESK. Trimming removed 6 bases at V and 2 bases at J, with 12 bases between. The CDR3 is 14 residues long.